This is a list of T cell receptor beta chains from one sample in a study of blood T cell repertoires in COVID-19. Produced via immunoSEQ multiplex PCR; TCRdb's table is partial and in-frame only. The table lists around 60,000 clones, around 83% of them singletons, with 15% to 20% in the top ten. Sequencing was performed on peripheral blood. All receptors come from a young man with COVID-19, enrolled during active disease. The CDR3 runs from the conserved cysteine through the conserved F or W. Fields, in order: V gene, clone size, CDR3 length, D gene, J gene, CDR3 protein, CDR3 DNA. The D gene is left open where the match is weak. The listing skips clone size in some rows; elsewhere it reads once, few, many or a size class.

v_gene: TRBV28
abundance: NA
len: 15
d_gene: TRBD2
j_gene: TRBJ2-3
CDR3aa: CASSTGGRLADTQYF
CDR3nt: TGTGCCAGCAGTACAGGCGGGAGGCTAGCAGATACGCAGTATTTT

v_gene: TRBV4-1
abundance: NA
len: 14
d_gene: TRBD1
j_gene: TRBJ2-7
CDR3aa: CASSLDRGPYEQYF
CDR3nt: TGCGCCAGCAGCCTTGACAGGGGGCCCTACGAGCAGTACTTC

v_gene: TRBV11-3
abundance: NA
len: 15
d_gene: TRBD1
j_gene: TRBJ2-1
CDR3aa: CASSFAQGALNEQFF
CDR3nt: TGTGCCAGCAGCTTCGCACAGGGGGCTCTCAATGAGCAGTTCTTC

v_gene: TRBV5-8
abundance: NA
len: 13
d_gene: NA
j_gene: TRBJ2-3
CDR3aa: CASSLDRVYTQYF
CDR3nt: TGTGCCAGCAGCTTGGATCGGGTCTATACGCAGTATTTT

v_gene: TRBV25-1
abundance: NA
len: 14
d_gene: TRBD1
j_gene: TRBJ2-2
CDR3aa: CASSRQGSGGELFF
CDR3nt: TGTGCCAGCAGTCGACAGGGATCGGGCGGGGAGCTGTTTTTT

v_gene: TRBV19
abundance: NA
len: 14
d_gene: NA
j_gene: TRBJ2-5
CDR3aa: CASSVGDSQETQYF
CDR3nt: TGTGCCAGTAGTGTAGGGGACTCTCAAGAGACCCAGTACTTC

v_gene: TRBV6-5
abundance: once
len: 15
d_gene: NA
j_gene: TRBJ2-6
CDR3aa: CASTGPGSGANVLTF
CDR3nt: TGTGCCAGCACGGGCCCGGGGTCCGGGGCCAACGTCCTGACTTTC

v_gene: TRBV11-3
abundance: NA
len: 19
d_gene: TRBD2
j_gene: TRBJ2-2
CDR3aa: CASSLGGFRTSGVTGELFF
CDR3nt: TGTGCCAGCAGCTTAGGCGGATTCCGGACTAGCGGAGTCACCGGGGAGCTGTTTTTT

v_gene: TRBV18
abundance: NA
len: 15
d_gene: NA
j_gene: TRBJ1-4
CDR3aa: CASSPNMDSNEKLFF
CDR3nt: TGTGCCAGCTCACCGAATATGGACAGTAATGAAAAACTGTTTTTT

v_gene: TRBV27
abundance: NA
len: 16
d_gene: TRBD2
j_gene: TRBJ2-3
CDR3aa: CASSYTSSGGPDTQYF
CDR3nt: TGTGCCAGCAGCTATACTTCTAGCGGGGGGCCAGATACGCAGTATTTT

v_gene: TRBV6-5
abundance: NA
len: 16
d_gene: TRBD1
j_gene: TRBJ1-6
CDR3aa: CASSYSSGTGASPLHF
CDR3nt: TGTGCCAGCAGTTACTCTTCGGGGACAGGGGCTTCACCCCTCCACTTT

v_gene: TRBV11-3
abundance: few
len: 15
d_gene: NA
j_gene: TRBJ1-6
CDR3aa: CASSEAGALNSPLHF
CDR3nt: TGTGCCAGCAGCGAAGCGGGAGCACTTAATTCACCCCTCCACTTT

v_gene: TRBV4-2
abundance: NA
len: 15
d_gene: NA
j_gene: TRBJ1-2
CDR3aa: CASSQAGEGNYGYTF
CDR3nt: TGTGCCAGCAGCCAAGCGGGAGAGGGGAACTATGGCTACACCTTC

v_gene: TRBV13
abundance: NA
len: 16
d_gene: NA
j_gene: TRBJ2-3
CDR3aa: CASSLAGGASTDTQYF
CDR3nt: TGTGCCAGCAGCTTAGCAGGCGGGGCCAGCACAGATACGCAGTATTTT

v_gene: TRBV15
abundance: NA
len: 15
d_gene: TRBD1
j_gene: TRBJ1-5
CDR3aa: CATSRDGDSQRPQHF
CDR3nt: TGTGCCACCAGCAGAGATGGGGACAGCCAAAGGCCCCAGCATTTT

v_gene: TRBV9
abundance: once
len: 14
d_gene: NA
j_gene: TRBJ1-2
CDR3aa: CASSPSHRAYGYTF
CDR3nt: TGTGCCAGCAGCCCCAGTCACAGGGCTTATGGCTACACCTTC

v_gene: TRBV19
abundance: NA
len: 15
d_gene: TRBD1
j_gene: TRBJ1-4
CDR3aa: CASTPGGRGSEKLFF
CDR3nt: TGTGCCAGTACCCCAGGGGGCAGGGGTAGTGAAAAACTGTTTTTT

v_gene: TRBV7-9
abundance: once
len: 15
d_gene: NA
j_gene: TRBJ2-5
CDR3aa: CASSLWNREGETQYF
CDR3nt: TGTGCCAGCAGCTTGTGGAACAGGGAGGGGGAGACCCAGTACTTC

v_gene: TRBV7-9
abundance: NA
len: 13
d_gene: NA
j_gene: TRBJ1-1
CDR3aa: CASSLVVNTEAFF
CDR3nt: TGTGCCAGCAGCTTAGTCGTGAACACTGAAGCTTTCTTT

v_gene: TRBV11-3
abundance: once
len: 15
d_gene: NA
j_gene: TRBJ1-1
CDR3aa: CASSPRPQGHTEAFF
CDR3nt: TGTGCCAGCAGCCCCCGGCCCCAGGGTCACACTGAAGCTTTCTTT

v_gene: TRBV7-2
abundance: NA
len: 16
d_gene: TRBD2
j_gene: TRBJ2-3
CDR3aa: CASSLGLAGGPDTQYF
CDR3nt: TGTGCCAGCAGCTTAGGGCTAGCGGGGGGGCCAGATACGCAGTATTTT

v_gene: TRBV28
abundance: NA
len: 16
d_gene: NA
j_gene: TRBJ1-2
CDR3aa: CASKGPGDGLLYGYTF
CDR3nt: TGTGCCAGTAAAGGCCCAGGGGACGGACTCCTCTATGGCTACACCTTC

v_gene: TRBV6-5
abundance: NA
len: 12
d_gene: NA
j_gene: TRBJ2-7
CDR3aa: CASSRSPYEQYF
CDR3nt: TGTGCCAGCAGCCGGTCCCCCTACGAGCAGTACTTC

v_gene: TRBV9
abundance: NA
len: 16
d_gene: TRBD2
j_gene: TRBJ2-5
CDR3aa: CASSVTSGAFQETQYF
CDR3nt: TGTGCCAGCAGCGTGACTAGCGGGGCCTTCCAAGAGACCCAGTACTTC

v_gene: TRBV23-1
abundance: NA
len: 17
d_gene: TRBD2
j_gene: TRBJ2-1
CDR3aa: CASSPPWGLAGGNEQFF
CDR3nt: TGCGCCAGCAGTCCTCCCTGGGGACTAGCGGGGGGCAATGAGCAGTTCTTC

v_gene: TRBV14
abundance: NA
len: 15
d_gene: TRBD2
j_gene: TRBJ2-1
CDR3aa: CASSQDLAGDNEQFF
CDR3nt: TGTGCCAGCAGCCAAGATCTAGCGGGAGACAATGAGCAGTTCTTC

v_gene: TRBV11-2
abundance: few
len: 14
d_gene: NA
j_gene: TRBJ2-7
CDR3aa: CASSYNRGQSEQYF
CDR3nt: TGTGCCAGCAGTTATAACCGGGGACAAAGCGAGCAGTACTTC

v_gene: TRBV6-5
abundance: NA
len: 13
d_gene: NA
j_gene: TRBJ1-4
CDR3aa: CASRQGYKEKLFF
CDR3nt: TGTGCCAGCCGCCAGGGGTACAAAGAAAAACTGTTTTTT

v_gene: TRBV29-1
abundance: NA
len: 12
d_gene: NA
j_gene: TRBJ1-5
CDR3aa: CSVGDSGQPQHF
CDR3nt: TGCAGCGTTGGCGACTCGGGTCAGCCCCAGCATTTT

v_gene: TRBV21-1
abundance: NA
len: 16
d_gene: NA
j_gene: TRBJ2-3
CDR3aa: CASSKGAATSTDTQYF
CDR3nt: TGTGCCAGCAGCAAAGGGGCAGCCACTAGCACAGATACGCAGTATTTT

v_gene: TRBV5-4
abundance: NA
len: 16
d_gene: NA
j_gene: TRBJ2-3
CDR3aa: CASSARMSGWTDTQYF
CDR3nt: TGTGCCAGCAGCGCGCGGATGTCGGGGTGGACAGATACGCAGTATTTT

v_gene: TRBV5-6
abundance: NA
len: 14
d_gene: NA
j_gene: TRBJ2-7
CDR3aa: CASSRELTSYEQYF
CDR3nt: TGTGCCAGCAGCCGGGAACTCACCTCCTACGAGCAGTACTTC